One T cell receptor beta chain is described in this entry. What antigen it recognizes has not been identified. The sample holds no much larger clone one base away, and base qualities are not on file. Ophthalmopathy patients were characterized by moderately to severely active disease, a Clinical Activity Score of at least 3, a NOSPECS grade of at least 4, and a disease duration under 3 months. Patients were excluded if they had other autoimmune diseases, uncontrolled infections, pregnancy or lactation. Clinical symptoms, serum thyroxine, TRAb, thyroid ultrasound and orbital computed tomography were used for diagnosis. PBMCs were isolated from about 9 ml of fresh peripheral blood by Ficoll-Paque density gradient centrifugation. Total RNA was extracted with Trizol reagent and quality-checked on an Agilent 2100 Bioanalyzer. This specimen belongs to a study of Graves' ophthalmopathy and Graves' hyperthyroidism (dated by TCRdb to the late 2010s). At the level of the whole study: Peripheral blood was collected before any treatment was given, at the time of initial diagnosis. To tell Graves' ophthalmopathy apart from Graves' hyperthyroidism, and to predict which patients would progress to ophthalmopathy, the study relied on TCR beta repertoire signatures. In total, approximately 140 blood samples were TCR-sequenced: 40 to 45 ophthalmopathy, some 75 hyperthyroidism and approximately 17 hyperthyroidism-to-ophthalmopathy patients. To explore V-J signatures that separate ophthalmopathy from hyperthyroidism, a discovery set of approximately 100 patients was enrolled, consisting of 40 to 45 with ophthalmopathy and around 60 with stable hyperthyroidism. The independent validation cohort included approximately 19 hyperthyroidism patients plus 17 patients who later progressed from hyperthyroidism to ophthalmopathy. T-cell repertoires of thyroid tissue and blood were compared in several hyperthyroidism patients. Following sample collection, hyperthyroidism patients were given methimazole at a starting dose of 30 mg daily, and ophthalmopathy patients were given high-dose intravenous methylprednisolone. For training and testing, the 80 to 100 patients in the discovery cohort were randomly divided in a 7:3 ratio. Here is what the overall study found, with its caveats: Sample size was not statistically predetermined, and group allocation was not concealed from the investigators. In cross-validation, the 13-signature model distinguished ophthalmopathy from stable hyperthyroidism with around 86% sensitivity and roughly 84% specificity, while in the test set the corresponding values were around 79% and 71%. Most expanded thyroid clonotypes with frequency above 0.001 were also detected in blood, suggesting blood repertoires may reflect the thyroid immune response. In validation, the model predicted ophthalmopathy progression with more than 55% sensitivity and less than 80% specificity; some 13 predicted patients were CT-confirmed with GO in a median of about 6.1 months.

TCR beta CDR3 regions were amplified from RNA transcripts for repertoire sequencing. HTBI primers and the Qiagen OneStep RT-PCR kit were used in a first-round RT-PCR, which was followed by a second-round multiplex PCR, size selection and purification. Sequencing of the libraries was carried out on an Illumina HiSeq2000 in paired-end mode with 100 bp reads. The original pipeline was this. Reads were processed with SOAPnuke, discarding reads with adapters, uncalled bases, mean Phred below 15, or no exact constant-primer or identifier match. COPE v1.2.5 was used to merge the high-quality paired reads. Each unique nucleotide sequence was treated as a clonotype, and MiTCR v1.1 was used to align the clonotypes to the IMGT TRB V, D and J references. Only V-J combinations with frequency above 0.0001 were analysed, covering over 99% of repertoires. A TCR clonal expansion and chaos score per V-J combination was defined as the ratio of F50 clonal expansion to chaos observed in the TCRdist matrix. Welch's t-statistics and random forest were used to reduce features to 10 to 15 V-J combinations, which were fed into a naive Bayes classifier. The Morisita-Horn index was used to measure how similar the thyroid and blood repertoires were. TCRdb applied fastp at Q25 and MiXCR to the public reads, then kept only in-frame beta chains. Duplicate CDR3 protein sequences are folded into a single record with the most common DNA and genes. V and J calls and clone size were set by TCRdb, not the authors. This sample is represented by a few hundred thousand distinct CDR3 sequences; approximately 20% of them were singletons. 1.6% of the sample is held by the ten biggest clonotypes.

The germline V gene (reference sequence) supplies CDR1 DFQATT and CDR2 SNEGSKA. V trim: 6 bases; J trim: 0 bases; unmatched bases: 4. From the cysteine through the phenylalanine, the CDR3 covers 13 amino acids. The sequence is cut down to CDR3 DNA, 39 bases in frame from base 1. This TCR derives from a woman aged 18-29 years with Graves' ophthalmopathy. Donor details come from another sample of the same person, matched by shared clones. Input material: peripheral blood. The chain is encoded by TRBV20-1 joined to TRBJ2-7, with TRBD1 matching 8 junction bases. The DNA is as follows: TGCAGTGCAGGGACAGGCGACTCCTACGAGCAGTACTTC. This sequence encodes CSAGTGDSYEQYF.